The present T cell receptor (beta chain) was sequenced within a study of T cell responses to AZD1222 COVID-19 vaccine. Worth noting for this clone: The antigen is unknown.

Trimming pared 3 bases from V and 4 bases from J, leaving 22 bases between. Germline V gene data show CDR1 as SGHRS and CDR2 as YFSETQ. The CDR3 spans 17 residues. TCRdb's table, derived via immunoSEQ multiplex PCR, lists solely in-frame clones and lacks some. The table has 130,000 to 150,000 clones, 82% seen once; the top ten hold 4.1%. Study-level points and caveats: Spike-specific TCR breadth and depth were elevated following two AZD1222 doses.

This chain connects TRBV5-1 to TRBJ2-5, with D possibly TRBD2 on 6 matching bases. This sequence was found in an adult in good health. Source: peripheral blood, taken on day 0 of MenACWY control vaccination. The CDR3 DNA reads TGCGCCAGCAGCTCCCCCCAGCTCCGGGGGATAAGAGAGACCCAGTACTTC. Amino acids: CASSSPQLRGIRETQYF.